Presented here are 18 T cell receptor beta chains from one specimen sequenced in a study of early T cells in non-severe SARS-CoV-2 infection. TCRdb re-called the 5' RACE reads through MiXCR, storing one row per CDR3 protein. The repertoire holds over 55,000 distinct CDR3 sequences, with about an eighth as singletons. The source material was whole blood. The receptors derive from an adult who was a healthcare worker with PCR-confirmed SARS-CoV-2 infection or an uninfected control (not recorded which).

This clonotype showed up many times. V usage is TRBV12-3 or TRBV12-4 and J usage is TRBJ1-1; no firm D call. CDR3 length: 13 amino acids. The germline V and J ends were trimmed by 3 bases and 1 base, with 6 bases remaining between them. The CDR3 sequence is CASSFLPNTEAFF. CDR3 nucleotides: TGTGCCAGCAGTTTTCTGCCGAACACTGAAGCTTTCTTT.

This clonotype was counted many times. The chain couples TRBV6-2 or TRBV6-3 to TRBJ2-7, with D perhaps matching TRBD2 (5 bases). V dropped 6 bases and J dropped 4 bases, with 22 bases sitting between them. The CDR3 extends over 16 amino acids. Germline CDR1 reads MNHEY; CDR2 reads SVGEGT. This chain's CDR3 is CASSAGSHDGLYEQYF. CDR3 nucleotide sequence: TGTGCCAGCAGCGCCGGGTCACACGATGGACTGTACGAGCAGTACTTC.

Ten or more counts support this clonotype. The J gene is TRBJ1-2, the V gene TRBV20-1; 10 bases fit TRBD1. Germline V gene data show CDR1 as DFQATT and CDR2 as SNEGSKA (reference sequence). V lost 5 bases and J lost 5; bases outside the gene matches: 2. The CDR3 contains 12 residues. In DNA form, the CDR3 reads TGCAGTGCTTGGGACAGGGGATATGGCTACACCTTC. This codes for CSAWDRGYGYTF.

The V call is TRBV6-2 or TRBV6-3, the J call TRBJ2-1; D gene ambiguous. Trimming shortened V by 5 bases and J by 4 bases, and 9 bases separated the two germline ends. CDR3 size: 13 residues. Germline CDR1 MNHEY, CDR2 SVGEGT. The CDR3: CASSRGLYNEQFF. The CDR3 nucleotides read TGTGCCAGCAGTAGAGGTCTATACAATGAGCAGTTCTTC.

This clonotype was counted at least ten times. Here the CDR3 reads CASSLGLAGVGEQFF. Here the CDR3 DNA reads TGTGCCAGCAGCTTGGGACTAGCGGGAGTCGGGGAGCAGTTCTTC. This rearrangement joins TRBV7-8 to TRBJ2-1, with TRBD2 identical over 14 bases. Germline-derived CDR1 and CDR2 are SGHVS and FQNEAQ. The CDR3 extends over 15 amino acids. With V trimmed by 3 bases and J by 10 bases, 5 bases remained unmatched.

This clonotype was detected ten times or more. This chain uses TRBV20-1 with TRBJ2-2, with D tentatively TRBD1 or TRBD2 (6 bases each). Per germline, CDR1 DFQATT and CDR2 SNEGSKA (reference sequence). The CDR3 extends over 15 amino acids. V shed 1 base and J shed 0 bases, with 9 bases lying between them. CDR3 nucleotide sequence: TGCAGTGCTAGAGTAGGGGGGCCGAACACCGGGGAGCTGTTTTTT. It translates to CSARVGGPNTGELFF.

DNA of the CDR3: TGCAGCGTGGGGACTAGGCTTAGCTCCTACGAGCAGTACTTC. Amino acids: CSVGTRLSSYEQYF. The chain links TRBV29-1 to TRBJ2-7; 8 nucleotides align to TRBD2. The CDR3 is made up of 14 amino acids. Germline loops: CDR1 SQVTM, CDR2 ANQGSEA. The ends lost 6 bases at V and 0 bases at J; junction bases unmatched: 7.

The chain links TRBV20-1 to TRBJ2-5; the match to TRBD2 covers 9 bases. Germline V gene lookup returns CDR1 DFQATT and CDR2 SNEGSKA (reference sequence). The CDR3 sequence is 15 residues long. Unmatched junction bases numbered 7, after V lost 3 bases and J lost 2 bases. CDR3 loop: CSARRASGVQETQYF. For the CDR3, the DNA is TGCAGTGCTAGGAGGGCTAGCGGGGTACAAGAGACCCAGTACTTC.

This rearrangement joins TRBV29-1 to TRBJ2-4; D gene unclear. Germline-derived CDR1 and CDR2 are SQVTM and ANQGSEA. There are 12 residues in the CDR3. V gave up 0 bases and J gave up 6 bases, with 6 bases separating them. The CDR3 DNA reads TGCAGCGTTGAAGATCCAGTAAACATTCAGTACTTC. Protein product: CSVEDPVNIQYF.

This chain connects TRBV28 to TRBJ1-4; TRBD1 matches 9 bases. The junction had 6 bases not matched to a gene; V was cut back by 6 bases and J by 7 bases. The CDR3 sequence is 14 residues long. Germline CDR1 and CDR2: MDHEN and SYDVKM. CDR3 amino acids: CASRRGQGIEKLFF. CDR3 DNA sequence: TGTGCCAGCAGACGAGGACAGGGGATTGAAAAACTGTTTTTT.

This clonotype was counted between two and nine times. The gene calls are TRBV21-1 and TRBJ2-5. TRBV21-1 is tagged as a pseudogene. There are 13 residues in the CDR3. In DNA, the CDR3 is TGTGCCAGCAGCCAAAGGTCGGGAGAGACCCAGTACTTC. This codes for CASSQRSGETQYF.

The J gene is TRBJ1-4, the V gene TRBV6-5; 7 nucleotides line up with TRBD1. From germline, CDR1 is MNHEY and CDR2 SVGAGI. J lost 0 bases, V lost 4 bases, and 5 bases had no gene match. The CDR3 runs to 16 residues. This chain's CDR3 is CASSSTGRATNEKLFF. The DNA for the CDR3 is TGTGCCAGCAGTTCGACAGGGAGGGCAACTAATGAAAAACTGTTTTTT.

This clonotype was seen only a few times. J is TRBJ2-7 and V is TRBV27, with a tentative D call TRBD2 (6 bases). Germline V gene lookup returns CDR1 MNHEY and CDR2 SMNVEV (reference sequence). This CDR3 is 13 amino acids long. The V end lost 7 bases, the J end lost 0 bases, and 10 bases lay between the germline ends. CDR3 DNA: TGTGCCAGCAAGCGGAGGGGCTCCTACGAGCAGTACTTC. Its protein product is CASKRRGSYEQYF.

This clonotype was detected ten times or more. The chain links TRBV6-6 to TRBJ2-7; D might be TRBD1 (5 bases). CDR1 and CDR2 from the germline V gene are MNHNY and SVGAGI (reference sequence). The CDR3 consists of 15 residues. V was shortened by 0 bases and J by 2 bases, with 11 bases between the two germline ends. As DNA, the CDR3 is TGTGCCAGCAGTTACTCGACGACAGTAGCCTACGAGCAGTACTTC. This encodes CASSYSTTVAYEQYF.

This clonotype was found many times. The V call is TRBV20-1, the J call TRBJ2-1; the D is unclear. Trimming pared 6 bases from V and 5 bases from J, leaving 14 bases between. The CDR3 has 13 residues. The germline CDR1 and CDR2 sequences are DFQATT and SNEGSKA (reference sequence). CDR3: CSAKIRNNNEQFF. The CDR3 DNA follows: TGCAGTGCCAAGATCCGCAACAACAATGAGCAGTTCTTC.

The chain joins TRBV7-2 to TRBJ1-2; the D is unclear. The CDR3 totals 15 residues. The V end lost 1 base, the J end lost 5 bases, and 14 bases lay between the germline ends. Germline assignment: CDR1 SGHTA and CDR2 FQGNSA. Here the CDR3 reads CASSLGLEQSYGYTF. As DNA, the CDR3 is TGTGCCAGCAGCTTAGGATTAGAACAGTCTTATGGCTACACCTTC.

This clonotype has at least ten counts. The chain is built from TRBV7-9 and TRBJ2-3; 11 bases match TRBD2. CDR1 and CDR2 (germline): SEHNR, FQNEAQ (reference sequence). V dropped 5 bases and J dropped 2; count of bases not matched to a gene: 6. This CDR3 region has 16 residues. CDR3 residues: CASSAGLAGSTDTQYF. CDR3 nucleotides: TGTGCCAGCAGCGCCGGACTAGCGGGCTCCACAGATACGCAGTATTTT.

The sample holds many counts of this clonotype. This chain connects TRBV20-1 to TRBJ1-1; maybe TRBD1 (6 bases). This CDR3 is 12 amino acids long. Trimming took off 2 bases at V and 7 bases at J, with 11 bases between the two ends. CDR1 is DFQATT and CDR2 is SNEGSKA in the germline V gene (reference sequence). For the CDR3, the DNA is TGCAGTGCTAGAACGGACAGCCTTGAAGCTTTCTTT. This translates into CSARTDSLEAFF.